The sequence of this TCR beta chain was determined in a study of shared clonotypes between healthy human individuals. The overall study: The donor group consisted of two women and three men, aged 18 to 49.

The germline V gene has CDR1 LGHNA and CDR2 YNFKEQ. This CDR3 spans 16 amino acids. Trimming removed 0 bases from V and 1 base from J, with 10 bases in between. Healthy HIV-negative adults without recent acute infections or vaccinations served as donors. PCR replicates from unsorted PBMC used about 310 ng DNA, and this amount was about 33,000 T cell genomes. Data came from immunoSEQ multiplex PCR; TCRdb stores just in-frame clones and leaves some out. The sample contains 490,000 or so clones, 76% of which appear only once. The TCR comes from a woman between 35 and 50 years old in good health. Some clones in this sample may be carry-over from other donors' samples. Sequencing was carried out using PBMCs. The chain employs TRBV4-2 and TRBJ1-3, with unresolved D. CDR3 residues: CASSQDSRFSGNTIYF. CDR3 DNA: TGTGCCAGCAGCCAAGATTCCAGATTTTCTGGAAACACCATATATTTT.